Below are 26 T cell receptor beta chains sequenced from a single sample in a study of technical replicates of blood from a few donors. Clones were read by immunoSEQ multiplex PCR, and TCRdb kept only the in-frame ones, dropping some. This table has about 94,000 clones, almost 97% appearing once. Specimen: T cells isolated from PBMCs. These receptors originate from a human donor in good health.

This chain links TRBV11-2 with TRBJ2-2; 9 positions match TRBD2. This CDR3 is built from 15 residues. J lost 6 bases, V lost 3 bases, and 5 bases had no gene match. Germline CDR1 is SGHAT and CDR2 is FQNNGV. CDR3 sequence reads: CASSFRSGSPGELFF. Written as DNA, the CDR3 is TGTGCCAGCAGCTTCCGTAGCGGGAGCCCCGGGGAGCTGTTTTTT. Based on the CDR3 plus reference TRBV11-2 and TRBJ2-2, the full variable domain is EAGVAQSPRYKIIEKRQSVAFWCNPISGHATLYWYQQILGQGPKLLIQFQNNGVVDDSQLPKDRFSAERLKGVDSTLKIQPAKLEDSAVYLCASSFRSGSPGELFFGEGSRLTVL.

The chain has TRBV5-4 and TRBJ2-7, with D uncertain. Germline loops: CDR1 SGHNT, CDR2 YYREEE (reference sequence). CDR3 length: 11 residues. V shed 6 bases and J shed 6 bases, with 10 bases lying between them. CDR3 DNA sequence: TGTGCCAGCACCACCGGGTCCGAGCAGTACTTC. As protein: CASTTGSEQYF.

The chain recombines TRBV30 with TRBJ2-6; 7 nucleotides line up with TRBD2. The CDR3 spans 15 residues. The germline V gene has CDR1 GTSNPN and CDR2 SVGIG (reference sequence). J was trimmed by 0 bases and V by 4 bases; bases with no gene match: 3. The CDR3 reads CAWTPGGSGANVLTF. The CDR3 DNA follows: TGTGCCTGGACCCCGGGGGGCTCTGGGGCCAACGTCCTGACTTTC.

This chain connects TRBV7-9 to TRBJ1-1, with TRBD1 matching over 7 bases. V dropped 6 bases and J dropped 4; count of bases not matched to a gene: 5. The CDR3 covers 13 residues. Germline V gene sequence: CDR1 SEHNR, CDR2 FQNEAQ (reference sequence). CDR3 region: CASRLDRLTEAFF. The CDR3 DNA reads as TGTGCCAGCAGACTGGACAGGCTCACTGAAGCTTTCTTT.

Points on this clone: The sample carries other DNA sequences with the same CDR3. CDR3 sequence: CASSYRGYEQYF. DNA for the CDR3: TGTGCCAGCAGTTACCGAGGCTACGAGCAGTACTTC. This chain links TRBV6-5 with TRBJ2-7; D is uncertain. CDR3 length: 12 residues. Germline V CDR1 and CDR2: MNHEY, SVGAGI. Trimming took off 2 bases at V and 3 bases at J, with 5 bases between the two ends.

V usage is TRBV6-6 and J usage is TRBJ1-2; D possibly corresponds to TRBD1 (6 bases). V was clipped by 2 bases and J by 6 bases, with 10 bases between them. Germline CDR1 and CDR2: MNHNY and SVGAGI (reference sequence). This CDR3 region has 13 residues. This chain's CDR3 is CASSYHRVDGYTF. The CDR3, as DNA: TGTGCCAGCAGTTACCACAGGGTGGATGGCTACACCTTC.

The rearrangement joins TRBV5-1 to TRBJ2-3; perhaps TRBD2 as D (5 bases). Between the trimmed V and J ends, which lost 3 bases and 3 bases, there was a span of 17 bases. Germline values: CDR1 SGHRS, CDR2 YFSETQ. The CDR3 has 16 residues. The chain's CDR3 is CASSSGSLGITDTQYF. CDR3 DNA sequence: TGCGCCAGCAGCTCGGGGTCTTTAGGGATAACAGATACGCAGTATTTT.

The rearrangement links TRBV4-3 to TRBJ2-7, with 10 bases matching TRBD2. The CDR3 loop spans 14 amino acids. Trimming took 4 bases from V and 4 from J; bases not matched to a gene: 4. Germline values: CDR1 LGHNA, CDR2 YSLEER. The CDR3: CASSPRAGGYEQYF. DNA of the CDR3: TGCGCCAGCAGCCCCCGAGCGGGAGGGTACGAGCAGTACTTC.

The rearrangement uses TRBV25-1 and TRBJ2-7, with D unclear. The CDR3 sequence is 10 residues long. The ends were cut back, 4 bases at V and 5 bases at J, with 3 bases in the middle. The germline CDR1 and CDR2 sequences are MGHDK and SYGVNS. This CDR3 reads CASSGNEQYF. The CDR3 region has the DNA TGTGCCAGCAGTGGTAACGAGCAGTACTTC.

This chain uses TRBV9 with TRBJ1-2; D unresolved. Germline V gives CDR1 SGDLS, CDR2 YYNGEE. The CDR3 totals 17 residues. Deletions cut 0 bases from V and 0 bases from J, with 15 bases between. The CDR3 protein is CASSVDSQSLANYGYTF. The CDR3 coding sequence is TGTGCCAGCAGCGTAGACAGCCAGTCGTTAGCTAACTATGGCTACACCTTC.

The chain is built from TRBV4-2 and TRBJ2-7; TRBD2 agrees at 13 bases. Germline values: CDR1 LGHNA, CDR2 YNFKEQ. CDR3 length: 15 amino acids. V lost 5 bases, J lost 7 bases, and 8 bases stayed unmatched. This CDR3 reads CASSAGLAGVGEQYF. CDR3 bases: TGTGCCAGCAGCGCTGGACTAGCGGGAGTTGGAGAGCAGTACTTC.

For the CDR3, the DNA is TGTGCCAGCAGAAGAGAAGTGAACACTGAAGCTTTCTTT. Residues: CASRREVNTEAFF. The V call is TRBV6-1, the J call TRBJ1-1; D uncertain. Trimming removed 6 bases at V and 0 bases at J, with 8 bases between. The CDR3 sequence is 13 residues long. Germline V gene data show CDR1 as MNHNS and CDR2 as SASEGT.

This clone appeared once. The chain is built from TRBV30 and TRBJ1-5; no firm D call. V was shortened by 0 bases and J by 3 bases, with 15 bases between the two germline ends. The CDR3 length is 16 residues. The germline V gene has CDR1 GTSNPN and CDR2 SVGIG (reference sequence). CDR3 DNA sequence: TGTGCCTGGAGTGTAACTTCGCCGGGAAACAATCAGCCCCAGCATTTT. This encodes CAWSVTSPGNNQPQHF.

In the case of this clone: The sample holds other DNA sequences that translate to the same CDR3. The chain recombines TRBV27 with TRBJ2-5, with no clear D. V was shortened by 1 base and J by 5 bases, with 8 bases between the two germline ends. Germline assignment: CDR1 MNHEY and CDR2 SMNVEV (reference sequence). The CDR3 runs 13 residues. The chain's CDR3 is CASSLYYGETQYF. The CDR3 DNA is TGTGCCAGCAGTTTATATTATGGCGAGACCCAGTACTTC.

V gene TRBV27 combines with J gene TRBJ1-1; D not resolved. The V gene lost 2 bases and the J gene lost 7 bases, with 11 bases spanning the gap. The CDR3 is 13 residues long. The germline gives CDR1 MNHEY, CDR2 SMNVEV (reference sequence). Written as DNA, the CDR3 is TGTGCCAGCAGTTTAGTGGCCGGAGGTGAAGCTTTCTTT. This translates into CASSLVAGGEAFF.

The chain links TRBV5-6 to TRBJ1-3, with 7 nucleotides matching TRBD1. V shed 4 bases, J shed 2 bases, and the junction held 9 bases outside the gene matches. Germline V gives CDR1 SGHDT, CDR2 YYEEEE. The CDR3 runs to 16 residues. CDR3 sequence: CASSGGTGAAGNTIYF. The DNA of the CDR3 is TGTGCCAGCAGCGGGGGAACAGGGGCAGCTGGAAACACCATATATTTT.

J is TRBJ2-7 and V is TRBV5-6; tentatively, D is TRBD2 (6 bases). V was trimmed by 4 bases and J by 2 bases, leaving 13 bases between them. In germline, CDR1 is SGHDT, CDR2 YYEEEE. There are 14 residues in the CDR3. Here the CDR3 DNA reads TGTGCCAGCAGCCCTAGCGCAAACCCCTACGAGCAGTACTTC. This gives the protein CASSPSANPYEQYF.

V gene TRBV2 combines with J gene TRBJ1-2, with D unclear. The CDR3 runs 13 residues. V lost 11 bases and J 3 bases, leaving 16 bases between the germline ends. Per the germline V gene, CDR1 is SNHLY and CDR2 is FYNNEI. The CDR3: CACLMTTDYGYTF. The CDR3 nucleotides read TGTGCCTGCCTTATGACGACTGACTATGGCTACACCTTC.

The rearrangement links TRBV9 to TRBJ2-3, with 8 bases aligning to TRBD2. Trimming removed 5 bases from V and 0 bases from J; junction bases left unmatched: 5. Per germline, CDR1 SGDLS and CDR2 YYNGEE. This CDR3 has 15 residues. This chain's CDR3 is CASSPGGLSTDTQYF. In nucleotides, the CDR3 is TGTGCCAGCAGTCCGGGGGGGCTTAGCACAGATACGCAGTATTTT.

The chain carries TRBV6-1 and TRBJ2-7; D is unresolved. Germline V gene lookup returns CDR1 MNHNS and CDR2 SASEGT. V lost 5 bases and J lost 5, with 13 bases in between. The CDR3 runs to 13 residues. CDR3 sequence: CASSRRRGDEQYF. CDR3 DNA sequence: TGTGCCAGCAGTCGTAGGAGAGGAGACGAGCAGTACTTC.

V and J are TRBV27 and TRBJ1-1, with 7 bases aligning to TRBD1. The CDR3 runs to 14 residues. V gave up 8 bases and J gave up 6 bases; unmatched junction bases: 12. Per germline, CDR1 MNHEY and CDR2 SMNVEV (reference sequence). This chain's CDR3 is CASAYAPGGPEAFF. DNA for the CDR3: TGTGCCAGCGCCTACGCCCCAGGGGGACCTGAAGCTTTCTTT.

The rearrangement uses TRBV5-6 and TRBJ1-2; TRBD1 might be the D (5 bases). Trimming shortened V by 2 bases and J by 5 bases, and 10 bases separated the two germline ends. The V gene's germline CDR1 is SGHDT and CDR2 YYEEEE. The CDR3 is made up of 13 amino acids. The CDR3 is CASSFSGSYGYTF. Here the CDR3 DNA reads TGTGCCAGCAGCTTTTCAGGGTCGTATGGCTACACCTTC.

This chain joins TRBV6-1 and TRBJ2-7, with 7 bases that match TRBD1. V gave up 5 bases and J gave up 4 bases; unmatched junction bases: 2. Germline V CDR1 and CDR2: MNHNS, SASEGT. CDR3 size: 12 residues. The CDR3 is CASSIQGYEQYF. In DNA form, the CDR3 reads TGTGCCAGCAGTATACAGGGGTACGAGCAGTACTTC.

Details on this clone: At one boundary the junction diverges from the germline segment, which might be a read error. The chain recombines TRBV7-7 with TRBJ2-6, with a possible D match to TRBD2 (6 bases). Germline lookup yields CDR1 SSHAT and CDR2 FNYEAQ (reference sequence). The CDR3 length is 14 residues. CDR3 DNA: TGTGCTAGCAGCTTATCCAGGGAGGTCAACGTCCTGACTTTC. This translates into CASSLSREVNVLTF. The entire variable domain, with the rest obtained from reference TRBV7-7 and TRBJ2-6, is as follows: GAGVSQSPRYKVTKRGQDVTLRCDPISSHATLYWYQQALGQGPEFLTYFNYEAQPDKSGLPSDRFSAERPEGSISTLTIQRTEQRDSAMYRCASSLSREVNVLTFGAGSRLTVL.

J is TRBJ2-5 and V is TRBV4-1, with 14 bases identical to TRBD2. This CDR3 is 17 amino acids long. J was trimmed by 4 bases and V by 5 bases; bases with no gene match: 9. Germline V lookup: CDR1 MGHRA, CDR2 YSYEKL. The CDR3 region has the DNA TGCGCCAGCAGCTACAAACCGGGACTAGCGGGAGTAGAGACCCAGTACTTC. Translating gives CASSYKPGLAGVETQYF.

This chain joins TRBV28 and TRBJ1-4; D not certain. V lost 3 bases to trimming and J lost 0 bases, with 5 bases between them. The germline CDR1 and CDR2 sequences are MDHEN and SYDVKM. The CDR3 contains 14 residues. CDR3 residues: CASSFGSTNEKLFF. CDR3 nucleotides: TGTGCCAGCAGTTTTGGCTCAACTAATGAAAAACTGTTTTTT.